The 21 T cell receptor beta chains below all came from one sample that was sequenced in a study of cytomegalovirus exposure and HLA in healthy donors. In the PCR, 60 Vbeta and 13 Jbeta primers were used. Profiled with immunoSEQ multiplex PCR; TCRdb holds only in-frame clones, not every one. The sample holds 90,000 to 120,000 clones, around 77% seen once. Sequencing was done on a sample of PBMCs. These receptors all stem from a man aged 18 to 30 in good health and CMV-seronegative.

The rearrangement links TRBV21-1 to TRBJ1-3. TRBV21-1 counts as a pseudogene. CDR3 length: 15 residues. The CDR3 nucleotides read TGTGCCAGCAGCAGAGAGGGCGTGGGAGGAAACACCATATATTTT. Translation: CASSREGVGGNTIYF.

This chain links TRBV4-3 with TRBJ2-7, with D maybe TRBD2 (5 bases). The germline gives CDR1 LGHNA, CDR2 YSLEER. The CDR3 spans 13 residues. V was pared by 0 bases and J by 12 bases, with 15 bases between. The CDR3 spells CASSQDSQRRLYF. CDR3 sequence (DNA): TGCGCCAGCAGCCAAGACAGCCAGAGGAGGTTGTACTTC.

This chain joins TRBV29-1 and TRBJ2-7; D is unclear. The CDR3 spans 13 residues. Germline V lookup: CDR1 SQVTM, CDR2 ANQGSEA. The V gene lost 0 bases and the J gene lost 2 bases, with 8 bases spanning the gap. The CDR3 coding sequence is TGCAGCGTTGAAGACAGGTTAACCTACGAGCAGTACTTC. Translated: CSVEDRLTYEQYF.

The V and J genes are TRBV18 and TRBJ1-2; 7 bases map to TRBD1. CDR3 length equals 14 residues. V lost 1 base to trimming and J lost 8 bases; unmatched junction nucleotides: 7. The germline V gene has CDR1 KGHSH and CDR2 LQKENI. The CDR3 bases are TGTGCCAGCTCACCACTTGACAGGGTAGGGGGCTACACCTTC. Translated: CASSPLDRVGGYTF.

J is TRBJ2-1 and V is TRBV11-3; D gene unclear. Germline V gene sequence: CDR1 SGHNT, CDR2 YENEEA. The CDR3 contains 13 residues. V lost 2 bases and J 3 bases, leaving 5 bases between the germline ends. The CDR3 spells CASSLRVYNEQFF. CDR3 in DNA: TGTGCCAGCAGCTTACGCGTCTACAATGAGCAGTTCTTC.

The genes are TRBV29-1 and TRBJ2-5; 9 positions match TRBD1. TRBJ2-7 matches the DNA end more closely, so the J call is doubtful. The CDR3 is 15 residues long. From germline, CDR1 is SQVTM and CDR2 ANQGSEA. This CDR3 reads CSVDGGTGPTYEQYF. The CDR3 nucleotides read TGCAGCGTTGATGGCGGGACAGGGCCAACCTACGAGCAGTACTTC.

The rearrangement uses TRBV29-1 and TRBJ1-1; D ambiguous. The CDR3 extends over 11 amino acids. The V end was cut by 2 bases, the J end by 10 bases, with 11 bases between. Germline V gene lookup returns CDR1 SQVTM and CDR2 ANQGSEA. In DNA form, the CDR3 reads TGCAGCGTTGAAACCGCCGGTAGAGCTTTCTTT. Its protein is CSVETAGRAFF.

Concerning this clone itself: Because the CDR3's place on the DNA is in doubt, the DNA is left out and the CDR3 is given as listed by TCRdb. This chain uses TRBV20-1 with TRBJ2-7; the table assigns TRBD2, which was not confirmed against the DNA. Germline lookup yields CDR1 DFQATT and CDR2 SNEGSKA (reference sequence). Both ends counted, the CDR3 spans 11 residues. Here the CDR3 reads CSAPLWGAGSF.

The chain combines TRBV11-2 with TRBJ2-1; 7 bases align to TRBD2. With 1 base clipped from V and 9 bases from J, the junction kept 3 bases outside the gene matches. The length of the CDR3 is 13 residues. From germline, CDR1 is SGHAT and CDR2 FQNNGV. The CDR3 coding sequence is TGTGCCAGCAGCTTAGTATCGGGGGGTGAGCAGTTCTTC. This codes for CASSLVSGGEQFF. Using reference TRBV11-2 and TRBJ2-1 for the parts outside the CDR3, the full variable domain is EAGVAQSPRYKIIEKRQSVAFWCNPISGHATLYWYQQILGQGPKLLIQFQNNGVVDDSQLPKDRFSAERLKGVDSTLKIQPAKLEDSAVYLCASSLVSGGEQFFGPGTRLTVL.

The chain carries TRBV5-6 and TRBJ2-5; 9 bases line up with TRBD1. The J call may be incorrect, as the DNA end agrees better with TRBJ2-7. From germline, CDR1 is SGHDT and CDR2 YYEEEE. CDR3 length: 15 amino acids. CDR3 bases: TGTGCCAGCAGCTTACCGGGACAGGGCTCCTACGAGCAGTACTTC. As protein: CASSLPGQGSYEQYF.

This clone occurred once. The gene calls are TRBV28 and TRBJ2-7, with 7 nucleotides matching TRBD1. The CDR3 is 15 amino acids. Germline trimming cut 3 bases from V and 4 bases from J; bases unmatched to any gene: 9. CDR1 is MDHEN and CDR2 is SYDVKM in the germline V gene. CDR3: CASSFLRQGSYEQYF. CDR3 sequence (DNA): TGTGCCAGCAGTTTCCTGAGACAGGGCTCTTACGAGCAGTACTTC. Full variable domain (outside the CDR3, taken from reference TRBV28 and TRBJ2-7): DVKVTQSSRYLVKRTGEKVFLECVQDMDHENMFWYRQDPGLGLRLIYFSYDVKMKEKGDIPEGYSVSREKKERFSLILESASTNQTSMYLCASSFLRQGSYEQYFGPGTRLTVT.

This clone came up many times. The chain uses TRBV6-5 and TRBJ1-6, with 10 bases matching TRBD1. Germline V lookup: CDR1 MNHEY, CDR2 SVGAGI. V shed 7 bases and J 4 bases; nucleotides not matched to a gene: 4. The CDR3 length is 15 residues. CDR3 in amino acids: CASTRTGGYNSPLHF. In DNA, the CDR3 is TGTGCCAGCACCCGGACAGGGGGGTATAATTCACCCCTCCACTTT.

Only a few counts were recorded for this clone. The chain uses TRBV6-5 and TRBJ2-5; tentative D call: TRBD1 (7 bases). This CDR3 is built from 12 residues. V was cut by 6 bases and J by 4 bases, with 9 bases left in between. In germline, CDR1 is MNHEY, CDR2 SVGAGI. CDR3 loop: CASRQGGETQYF. The DNA of the CDR3 is TGTGCCAGCAGGCAGGGGGGAGAGACCCAGTACTTC.

This clone was seen a handful of times. The chain links TRBV2 to TRBJ1-5; D call uncertain. The V and J ends lost 6 bases and 10 bases respectively, with 4 bases between them. CDR1 and CDR2 (germline): SNHLY, FYNNEI. This CDR3 region has 9 residues. CDR3 DNA sequence: TGTGCCAGCAGCTCCCCCCAGCATTTT. Protein: CASSSPQHF.

In this sample, this clone turned up a few times. At one of its ends the junction is not consistent with the germline gene, which may arise from a read error. The chain employs TRBV7-9 and TRBJ1-2; D is ambiguous. This CDR3 has 12 amino acids. The germline CDR1 and CDR2 sequences are SEHNR and FQNEAQ (reference sequence). The CDR3 sequence is CSSSLATSGYTF. CDR3 nucleotides: TGTTCCAGCAGCTTAGCTACTTCGGGCTACACCTTC.

The J gene is TRBJ2-7, the V gene TRBV28; D gene unclear. The germline gives CDR1 MDHEN, CDR2 SYDVKM. Trimming pared 10 bases from V and 4 bases from J, leaving 20 bases between. CDR3 length: 14 residues. The DNA of the CDR3 is TGTGCCACCCGTGGGTCCGCCAGGATTTACGAGCAGTACTTC. Protein product: CATRGSARIYEQYF.

V is TRBV4-3 and J is TRBJ2-2; 13 nucleotides match TRBD2. The V gene's germline CDR1 is LGHNA and CDR2 YSLEER. The length of the CDR3 is 19 residues. The trim removed 1 base at V and 0 bases at J, leaving 5 bases unmatched. The CDR3 DNA is TGCGCCAGCAGCCAAGTAACTAGCGGGGGGGCCCCGAACACCGGGGAGCTGTTTTTT. Its protein product is CASSQVTSGGAPNTGELFF.

The chain carries TRBV9 and TRBJ2-3, with 10 bases fitting TRBD2. Germline CDR1 SGDLS, CDR2 YYNGEE. This CDR3 is 18 amino acids long. The junction had 7 bases not matched to a gene; V was cut back by 0 bases and J by 0 bases. The CDR3 nucleotides read TGTGCCAGCAGCGTAGACCCGTCAGCGGGGGGGAGCACAGATACGCAGTATTTT. Its protein is CASSVDPSAGGSTDTQYF. Variable domain in full (rest from reference TRBV9 and TRBJ2-3): DSGVTQTPKHLITATGQRVTLRCSPRSGDLSVYWYQQSLDQGLQFLIQYYNGEERAKGNILERFSAQQFPDLHSELNLSSLELGDSALYFCASSVDPSAGGSTDTQYFGPGTRLTVL.

This clone showed up just once. The rearrangement joins TRBV4-2 to TRBJ1-4, with D maybe TRBD1 (5 bases). This CDR3 is 15 amino acids long. CDR1 LGHNA and CDR2 YNFKEQ come from the germline V gene. Trimming took 6 bases from V and 7 from J, leaving 18 bases between them. This CDR3 is CASSQTAGFGEKLFF. CDR3 in DNA: TGTGCCAGCAGTCAAACGGCAGGGTTTGGTGAAAAACTGTTTTTT.

The rearrangement joins TRBV11-1 to TRBJ1-1; TRBD1 might be the D (6 bases). The CDR3 loop spans 14 amino acids. Trimming shortened V by 5 bases and J by 7 bases, and 17 bases separated the two germline ends. Germline lookup yields CDR1 SGHAT and CDR2 FQDESV (reference sequence). CDR3 sequence (DNA): TGTGCCAGCAGCCCGACAGGTTCATTGGGTGAAGCTTTCTTT. Translating gives CASSPTGSLGEAFF.

This chain joins TRBV5-1 and TRBJ2-7, with a weak D call TRBD2 (6 bases). CDR3 length equals 14 residues. The V gene's germline CDR1 is SGHRS and CDR2 YFSETQ. The V gene lost 0 bases and the J gene lost 6 bases, with 13 bases spanning the gap. The CDR3 here is CASSLARQGGEQYF. The CDR3 coding sequence is TGCGCCAGCAGCTTGGCCAGGCAGGGAGGCGAGCAGTACTTC.